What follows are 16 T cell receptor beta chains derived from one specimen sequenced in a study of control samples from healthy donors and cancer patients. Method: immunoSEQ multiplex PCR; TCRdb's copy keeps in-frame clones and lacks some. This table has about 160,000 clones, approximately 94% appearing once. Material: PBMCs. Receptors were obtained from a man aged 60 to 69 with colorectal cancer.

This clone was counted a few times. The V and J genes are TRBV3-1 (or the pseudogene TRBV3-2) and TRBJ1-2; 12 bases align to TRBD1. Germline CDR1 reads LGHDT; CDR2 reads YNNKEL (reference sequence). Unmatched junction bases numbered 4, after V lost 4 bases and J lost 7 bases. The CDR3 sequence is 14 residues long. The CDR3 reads CASSPGTGGGGYTF. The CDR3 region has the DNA TGTGCCAGCAGCCCCGGGACAGGGGGCGGTGGCTACACCTTC.

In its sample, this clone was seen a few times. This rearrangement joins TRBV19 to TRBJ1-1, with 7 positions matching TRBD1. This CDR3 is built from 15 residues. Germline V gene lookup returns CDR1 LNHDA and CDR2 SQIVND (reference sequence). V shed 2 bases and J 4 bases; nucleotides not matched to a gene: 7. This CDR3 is CASSIRQGSATEAFF. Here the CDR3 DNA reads TGTGCCAGTAGTATAAGACAGGGAAGTGCCACTGAAGCTTTCTTT.

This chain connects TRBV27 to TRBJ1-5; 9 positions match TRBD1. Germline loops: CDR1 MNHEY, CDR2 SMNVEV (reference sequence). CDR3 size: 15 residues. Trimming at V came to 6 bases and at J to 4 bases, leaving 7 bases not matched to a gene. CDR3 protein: CASSWDRERNQPQHF. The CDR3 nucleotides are TGTGCCAGCAGCTGGGACAGGGAACGGAATCAGCCCCAGCATTTT.

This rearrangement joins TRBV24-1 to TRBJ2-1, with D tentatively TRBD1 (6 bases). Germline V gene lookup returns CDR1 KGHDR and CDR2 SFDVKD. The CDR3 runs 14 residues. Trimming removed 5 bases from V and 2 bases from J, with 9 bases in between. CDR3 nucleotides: TGTGCCACCAGTGGCCGGACAGCCTACAATGAGCAGTTCTTC. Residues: CATSGRTAYNEQFF.

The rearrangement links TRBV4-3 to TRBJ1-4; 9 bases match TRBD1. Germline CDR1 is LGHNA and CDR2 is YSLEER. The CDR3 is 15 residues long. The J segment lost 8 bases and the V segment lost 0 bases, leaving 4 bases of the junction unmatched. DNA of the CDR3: TGCGCCAGCAGCCAAGATGGGGGACAGGGCGAAAAACTGTTTTTT. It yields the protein CASSQDGGQGEKLFF.

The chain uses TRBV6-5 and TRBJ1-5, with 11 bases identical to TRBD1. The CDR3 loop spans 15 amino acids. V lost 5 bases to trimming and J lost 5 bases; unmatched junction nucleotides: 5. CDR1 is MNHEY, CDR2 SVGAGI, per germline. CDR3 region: CASSPGQGAYQPQHF. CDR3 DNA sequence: TGTGCCAGCAGTCCCGGACAGGGGGCTTATCAGCCCCAGCATTTT.

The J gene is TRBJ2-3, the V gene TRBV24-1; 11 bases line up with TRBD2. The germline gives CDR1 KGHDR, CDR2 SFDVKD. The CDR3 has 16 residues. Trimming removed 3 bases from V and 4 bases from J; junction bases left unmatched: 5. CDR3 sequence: CATSDRSGGASDTQYF. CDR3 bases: TGTGCCACCAGTGATCGTAGCGGGGGGGCCTCAGATACGCAGTATTTT.

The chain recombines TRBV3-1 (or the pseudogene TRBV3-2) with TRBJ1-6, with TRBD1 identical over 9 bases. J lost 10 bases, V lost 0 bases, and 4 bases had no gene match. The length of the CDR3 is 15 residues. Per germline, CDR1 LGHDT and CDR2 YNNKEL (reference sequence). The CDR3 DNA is TGTGCCAGCAGCCAAGACTGGACAGGGGACTCACCCCTCCACTTT. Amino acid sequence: CASSQDWTGDSPLHF.

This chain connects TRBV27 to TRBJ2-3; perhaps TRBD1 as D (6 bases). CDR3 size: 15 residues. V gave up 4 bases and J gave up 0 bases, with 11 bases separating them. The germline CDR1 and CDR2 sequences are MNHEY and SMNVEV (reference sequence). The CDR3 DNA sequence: TGTGCCAGCAGTTGGACAGCCGCAAGCACAGATACGCAGTATTTT. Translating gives CASSWTAASTDTQYF.

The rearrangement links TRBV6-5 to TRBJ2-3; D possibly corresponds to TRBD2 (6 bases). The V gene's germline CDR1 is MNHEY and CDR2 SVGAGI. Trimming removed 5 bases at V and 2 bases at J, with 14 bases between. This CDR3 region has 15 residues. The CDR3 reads CASSNSGTFTDTQYF. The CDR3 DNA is TGTGCCAGCAGTAATAGCGGAACTTTCACAGATACGCAGTATTTT.

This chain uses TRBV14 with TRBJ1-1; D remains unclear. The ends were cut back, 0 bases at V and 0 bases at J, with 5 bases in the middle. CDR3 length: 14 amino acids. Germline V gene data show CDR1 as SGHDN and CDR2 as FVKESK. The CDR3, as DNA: TGTGCCAGCAGCCAAGATACAGTGAACACTGAAGCTTTCTTT. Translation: CASSQDTVNTEAFF.

The CDR3 bases are TGTGCCAGCAGTGTGGCTACGTTGAAGGAGACCCAGTACTTC. Residues: CASSVATLKETQYF. The rearrangement uses TRBV2 and TRBJ2-5, with D uncertain. Trimming took off 4 bases at V and 5 bases at J, with 14 bases between the two ends. This CDR3 is built from 14 residues. Germline lookup yields CDR1 SNHLY and CDR2 FYNNEI.

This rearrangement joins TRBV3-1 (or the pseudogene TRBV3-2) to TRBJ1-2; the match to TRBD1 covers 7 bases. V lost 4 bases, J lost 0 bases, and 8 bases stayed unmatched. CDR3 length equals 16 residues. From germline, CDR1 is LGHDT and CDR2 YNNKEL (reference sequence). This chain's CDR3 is CASSPLDRITNYGYTF. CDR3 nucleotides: TGTGCCAGCAGCCCCTTGGACAGGATTACTAACTATGGCTACACCTTC.

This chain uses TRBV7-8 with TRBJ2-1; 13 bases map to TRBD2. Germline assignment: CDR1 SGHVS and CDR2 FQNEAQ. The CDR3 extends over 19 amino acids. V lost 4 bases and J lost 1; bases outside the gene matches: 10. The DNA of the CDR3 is TGTGCCAGCAGCTCCGGACTAGCGGGGGCCCTAGGATCCTACAATGAGCAGTTCTTC. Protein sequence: CASSSGLAGALGSYNEQFF.

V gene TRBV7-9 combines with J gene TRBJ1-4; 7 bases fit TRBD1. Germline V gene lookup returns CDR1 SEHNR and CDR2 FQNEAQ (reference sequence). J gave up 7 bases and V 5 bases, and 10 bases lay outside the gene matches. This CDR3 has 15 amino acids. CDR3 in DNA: TGTGCCAGCAGCGCAGGGGGAGAGGACTTTGAAAAACTGTTTTTT. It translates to CASSAGGEDFEKLFF.

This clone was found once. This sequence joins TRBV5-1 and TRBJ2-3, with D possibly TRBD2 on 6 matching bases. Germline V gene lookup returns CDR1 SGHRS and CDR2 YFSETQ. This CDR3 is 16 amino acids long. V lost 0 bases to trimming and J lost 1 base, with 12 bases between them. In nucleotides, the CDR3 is TGCGCCAGCAGCTTGGCCGGGGGATCGGGCACAGATACGCAGTATTTT. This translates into CASSLAGGSGTDTQYF.